Below, 14 T cell receptor beta chains from the same sample are listed, as sequenced in a study of glioma-infiltrating T cells. The iRepertoire nested amplicon-rescue multiplex PCR amplified TCR alpha and beta CDR3s from RNA. TCRdb called the multiplex PCR reads again in MiXCR, with one record for every CDR3 protein. Here the sample spans more than 350,000 distinct CDR3 sequences, roughly 41% being singletons. Material: glioma tissue, nonneoplastic brain tissue, or PBMCs (not recorded which). The receptors here all came from a human donor with low-grade glioma or glioblastoma, undergoing nonglioma brain surgery, or in good health (not recorded which).

Worth noting for this clonotype: The junction does not match germline at one end; this may be a read error. The rearrangement joins TRBV28 to TRBJ2-4; 7 bases fit TRBD2. This CDR3 is 15 amino acids long. Germline V CDR1 and CDR2: MDHEN, SYDVKM. The CDR3 sequence: CASSRAGDSKSIQYF. CDR3 nucleotide sequence: TGTGCCAGCAGCCGGGCGGGGGATTCCAAAAGCATTCAGTACTTC.

The genes are TRBV11-1 and TRBJ2-5, with no clear D. CDR1 and CDR2 from the germline V gene are SGHAT and FQDESV (reference sequence). There are 15 residues in the CDR3. Trimming removed 1 base at V and 1 base at J, with 10 bases between. The CDR3 region is CASSLDITAQETQYF. The DNA of the CDR3 is TGTGCCAGCAGCTTAGACATAACAGCCCAAGAGACCCAGTACTTC.

In the case of this clonotype: A much larger clone lies a single base off, so this may be a read error. J is TRBJ2-1 and V is TRBV20-1, with 10 nucleotides matching TRBD2. CDR3 length equals 15 residues. The V gene's germline CDR1 is DFQATT and CDR2 SNEGSKA (reference sequence). The trim removed 7 bases at V and 6 bases at J, leaving 12 bases unmatched. The CDR3 nucleotides read TGCAGTGTCGGAAGCGGGAGGGCCGGGGGCAATGAGCAGTTCTTC. Its protein is CSVGSGRAGGNEQFF.

This chain joins TRBV7-9 and TRBJ2-5; TRBD1 matches at 7 bases. Germline V gene sequence: CDR1 SEHNR, CDR2 FQNEAQ (reference sequence). J gave up 4 bases and V 7 bases, and 12 bases lay outside the gene matches. The CDR3 loop spans 15 amino acids. The CDR3, as DNA: TGTGCCAGCACTATCACGACAGGGTCCGGAGAGACCCAGTACTTC. Translated: CASTITTGSGETQYF.

This clonotype was counted a single time. A single base separates this from a much larger clone, so it may be a read error. The chain carries TRBV15 and TRBJ2-3; 7 nucleotides match TRBD1. The V segment lost 8 bases and the J segment 0 bases; nucleotides outside the gene matches: 8. This CDR3 is 15 amino acids long. The germline V gene has CDR1 LNHNV and CDR2 YYDKDF (reference sequence). The CDR3 protein is CATGWDSASTDTQYF. CDR3 nucleotides: TGTGCCACCGGCTGGGACAGTGCTAGCACAGATACGCAGTATTTT.

This clonotype was observed a few times. The chain combines TRBV25-1 with TRBJ2-1, with TRBD2 matching 8 bases. Germline loops: CDR1 MGHDK, CDR2 SYGVNS. CDR3 length: 16 residues. V lost 4 bases and J lost 1; bases outside the gene matches: 6. CDR3 nucleotide sequence: TGTGCCAGCAGTGGTTCAGGCGGGAGGTCCTACAATGAGCAGTTCTTC. Its translation: CASSGSGGRSYNEQFF.

J is TRBJ2-1 and V is TRBV18; D might be TRBD1 or TRBD2, each matching 6 bases. The CDR3 length is 15 residues. Per the germline V gene, CDR1 is KGHSH and CDR2 is LQKENI. With 5 bases removed from V and 4 bases from J, the gap between germline ends came to 15 bases. The CDR3 loop reads CASSRDGGPYNEQFF. The CDR3 DNA reads as TGTGCCAGCTCAAGGGACGGGGGCCCTTACAATGAGCAGTTCTTC. The full variable domain, in which reference TRBV18 and TRBJ2-1 provide the parts outside the CDR3, is NAGVMQNPRHLVRRRGQEARLRCSPMKGHSHVYWYRQLPEEGLKFMVYLQKENIIDESGMPKERFSAEFPKEGPSILRIQQVVRGDSAAYFCASSRDGGPYNEQFFGPGTRLTVL.

This clonotype turned up a few times. The chain recombines TRBV20-1 with TRBJ2-1; 8 nucleotides agree with TRBD2. V dropped 5 bases and J dropped 4; count of bases not matched to a gene: 4. Looked up from germline, CDR1 is DFQATT and CDR2 is SNEGSKA (reference sequence). The CDR3 contains 13 residues. In DNA form, the CDR3 reads TGCAGTGCTTTAGCGGGGAGGTACAATGAGCAGTTCTTC. Translated: CSALAGRYNEQFF.

This clonotype was counted once. The rearrangement joins TRBV19 to TRBJ1-6, with D uncertain. Germline values: CDR1 LNHDA, CDR2 SQIVND (reference sequence). The CDR3 is 12 residues long. Trimming pared 4 bases from V and 9 bases from J, leaving 7 bases between. CDR3 region: CASSTRLSPLHF. CDR3 bases: TGTGCCAGTAGTACCCGACTTTCACCCCTCCACTTT.

This chain uses TRBV3-1 with TRBJ2-7; D is possibly TRBD1 (8 bases). V lost 5 bases and J lost 2, with 13 bases in between. This CDR3 spans 14 amino acids. Germline V gives CDR1 LGHDT, CDR2 YNNKEL (reference sequence). This CDR3 reads CASSGRDRTYEQYF. CDR3 sequence (DNA): TGTGCCAGCAGCGGGAGGGACAGGACCTACGAGCAGTACTTC.

The rearrangement uses TRBV7-2 and TRBJ2-7; 9 bases are a match to TRBD1. The CDR3 is 15 residues long. The V and J ends lost 1 base and 6 bases, in that order; junction bases with no gene match: 7. Germline V CDR1 and CDR2: SGHTA, FQGNSA. The CDR3 sequence: CASSLVGQGLIEQYF. CDR3 nucleotides: TGTGCCAGCAGCTTAGTGGGACAGGGCTTGATCGAGCAGTACTTC.

For this clonotype: Since a much larger clone is just one base distant, this may be a read error. The chain uses TRBV20-1 and TRBJ1-5; D possibly corresponds to TRBD1 (5 bases). Germline V CDR1 and CDR2: DFQATT, SNEGSKA (reference sequence). This CDR3 contains 15 residues. The CDR3 reads CSASGDGGSNQHQHF. The CDR3 DNA sequence: TGCAGTGCTAGTGGAGATGGGGGTAGCAATCAGCACCAGCATTTT.

A word on this clonotype: This sequence may be a read error, since a much larger clone differs from it by one base. The chain is built from TRBV6-2 or TRBV6-3 and TRBJ2-7; a weak D match, TRBD1 (6 bases). CDR1 MNHEY and CDR2 SVGEGT come from the germline V gene. V was shortened by 8 bases and J by 3 bases, with 20 bases between the two germline ends. The CDR3 consists of 15 residues. CDR3 in amino acids: CASRKGVQRYYEQYF. CDR3 sequence (DNA): TGTGCCAGCCGAAAGGGGGTACAGAGGTACTACGAGCAGTACTTC.

The rearrangement links TRBV12-3 or TRBV12-4 to TRBJ1-1, with a tentative D call TRBD1 (6 bases). The CDR3 sequence is 15 residues long. The ends were cut back, 5 bases at V and 14 bases at J, with 27 bases in the middle. CDR3 nucleotides: TGTGCCAGCAGTGGGACTAGCGGGAGGGACAATGAGCAGTTCTTT. Encoded protein: CASSGTSGRDNEQFF.